This T cell receptor (beta chain) is from a study of immune cell composition in non-small cell lung cancer (dated by TCRdb to 2016 to 2017). Study-wide context: To assign histologic subtype, which was mostly lung adenocarcinoma or squamous cell carcinoma, H&E was combined with p63, CK5, Napsin A and TTF-1 immunohistochemistry. Supplementary cohort #1 consisted of roughly 9 lung adenocarcinoma cases with paired tumour/lung TCR-beta sequencing and with TIL populations generated to assess tumour reactivity. Adaptive Biotechnologies TCR-beta sequencing was carried out on about 31 paired NSCLC tumour and non-adjacent lung specimens, as well as on about two dozen tumour-only specimens. A handful of tumour specimens with TCR-beta data were of rare histological subtypes and were excluded from the subtype comparisons. The paper's findings and limits, for the study overall: The reactivity cohort contained only roughly 11 cases, and the tumour-reactive clones were not shown to have sequences in common with the dominant in vivo tumour-associated clones. Compared with lung adenocarcinoma tumours, lung squamous cell carcinoma showed significantly higher Top 10 clone scores and productive clonality. In more than eight adenocarcinoma cases, a strong correlation was found between maximal tumour-associated clone frequency and TIL tumour reactivity, whereas no such correlation was found between overall clonality and TIL tumour reactivity. Tumour-associated clones >0.5% occurred in nearly half of NSCLC cases: about 35% of adenocarcinomas versus 65% to 85% of squamous carcinomas. Smoking pack-years did not significantly correlate with tumour TCR-beta clonality.

From frozen aliquots of unsorted single-cell suspensions, genomic DNA was isolated using the QIAamp DNA kit. The tumour samples consisted of non-small cell lung cancer tissue that had been surgically resected. Tissues arrived within 2 hours after resection and were immediately processed into single-cell suspensions. Tissue was mechanically dissociated and enzymatically digested with DNase I, collagenase I and hyaluronidase for approximately 30 minutes at 37 °C, then filtered and RBC-lysed. V has 5 bases trimmed and J has 0 bases trimmed; junction bases matching no gene number 4. Per the germline V gene, SQVTM is the CDR1 and ANQGSEA is the CDR2. Counted from cysteine to phenylalanine, this CDR3 has 16 amino acids. Only the CDR3 portion is preserved as DNA: 48 bases, with reading frame beginning at the first base. Concerning this clone itself: The specificity of this receptor is unknown. No much larger clonotype is one base removed from it; base qualities were not supplied.

TCR-beta CDR3 regions were amplified from genomic DNA by a two-step multiplex PCR, with the second step adding Illumina-compatible adaptors. TCR-beta immunosequencing was performed on an Illumina platform as a commercial immunoSEQ service. Concerning the study's data processing: Repertoires were summarised by productive clonality and by Top 10 Clones, defined as the percentage of T-cell templates derived from the ten most frequent sequences. Values for productive clonality spanned 0 to 1, where a value of 1 indicated a monoclonal population. Using log10 scatter plots, tumour-associated clones were identified as sequences that made up at least 0.1% of tumour T-cell templates yet were absent from the matched non-adjacent lung. Two-group comparisons used Student's t-tests, stages used ANOVA, and relationships used linear regression, analysed in GraphPad Prism7 and R. TCRdb carries this immuneACCESS record with in-frame sequences only. Its versions omit some clonotypes, under half of them owing to an unresolved V gene in the studies checked, with the rest unexplained. The V and J calls and the clone size are those of that table, but D and trimming were determined from the DNA. Counted in this sample were about 5,200 clones; roughly 70% of them appeared once. Approximately 12% of the sample lies in the top ten.

The chain was built from TRBV29-1 and TRBJ2-1; 13 of the junction bases match TRBD2. Sequencing was performed on lung tumor tissue. The TCR was taken from a human donor with non-small cell lung cancer. The CDR3 region has the sequence CSVTRTSGSSYNEQFF. The DNA sequence follows: TGCAGCGTTACCCGGACTAGCGGGAGCTCCTACAATGAGCAGTTCTTC.